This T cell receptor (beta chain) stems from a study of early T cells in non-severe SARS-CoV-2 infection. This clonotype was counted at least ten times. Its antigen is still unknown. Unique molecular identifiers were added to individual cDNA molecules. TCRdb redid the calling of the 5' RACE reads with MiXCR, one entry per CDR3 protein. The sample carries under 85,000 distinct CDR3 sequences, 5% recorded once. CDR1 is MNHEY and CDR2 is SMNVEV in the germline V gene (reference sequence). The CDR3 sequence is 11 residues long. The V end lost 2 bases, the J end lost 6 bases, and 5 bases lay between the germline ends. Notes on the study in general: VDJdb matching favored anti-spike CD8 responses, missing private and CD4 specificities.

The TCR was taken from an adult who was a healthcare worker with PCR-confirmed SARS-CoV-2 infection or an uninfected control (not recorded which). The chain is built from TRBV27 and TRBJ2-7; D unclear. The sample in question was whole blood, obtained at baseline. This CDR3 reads CASSLALEQYF. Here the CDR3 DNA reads TGTGCCAGCAGTTTAGCCCTCGAGCAGTACTTC.